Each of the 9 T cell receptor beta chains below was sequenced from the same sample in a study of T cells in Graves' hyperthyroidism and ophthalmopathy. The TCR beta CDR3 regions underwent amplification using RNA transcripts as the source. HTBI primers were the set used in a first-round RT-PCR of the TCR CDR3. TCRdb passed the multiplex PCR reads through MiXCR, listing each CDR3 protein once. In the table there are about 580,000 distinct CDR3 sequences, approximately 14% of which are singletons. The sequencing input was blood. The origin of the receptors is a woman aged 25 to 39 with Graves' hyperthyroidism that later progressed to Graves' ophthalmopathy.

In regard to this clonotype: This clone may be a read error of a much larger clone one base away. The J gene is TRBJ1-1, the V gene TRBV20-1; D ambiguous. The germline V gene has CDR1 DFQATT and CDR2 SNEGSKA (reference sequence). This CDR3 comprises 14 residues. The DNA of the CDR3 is TGCAATGCTAGAGAGGCCCAGGAGCCAGCTGAAGCTTTCTTT. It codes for CNAREAQEPAEAFF.

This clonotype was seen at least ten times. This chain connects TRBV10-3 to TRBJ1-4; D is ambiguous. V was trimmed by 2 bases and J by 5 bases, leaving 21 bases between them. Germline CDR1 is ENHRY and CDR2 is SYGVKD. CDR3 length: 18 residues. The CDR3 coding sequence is TGTGCCATCAGTGAGACGTCTGCCGGAGATCTAGCGAATGAAAAACTGTTTTTT. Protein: CAISETSAGDLANEKLFF.

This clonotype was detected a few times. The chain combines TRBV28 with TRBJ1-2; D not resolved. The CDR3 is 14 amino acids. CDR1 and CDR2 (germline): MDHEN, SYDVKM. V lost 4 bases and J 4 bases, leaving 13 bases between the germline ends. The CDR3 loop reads CASSSITDSYGYTF. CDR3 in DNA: TGTGCCAGCAGTTCAATCACGGACTCCTATGGCTACACCTTC.

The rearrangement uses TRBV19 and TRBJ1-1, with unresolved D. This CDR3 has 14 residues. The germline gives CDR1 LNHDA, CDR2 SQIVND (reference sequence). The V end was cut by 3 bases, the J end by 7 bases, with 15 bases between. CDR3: CASSIRSAEFEAFF. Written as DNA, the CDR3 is TGTGCCAGTAGTATTAGGAGCGCGGAATTTGAAGCTTTCTTT.

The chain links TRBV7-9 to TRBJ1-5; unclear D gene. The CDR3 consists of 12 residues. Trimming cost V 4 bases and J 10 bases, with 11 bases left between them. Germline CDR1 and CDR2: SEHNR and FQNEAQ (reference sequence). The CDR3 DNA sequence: TGTGCCAGCAGCTCCCCGGTTAGTCCCCAGCATTTT. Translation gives CASSSPVSPQHF.

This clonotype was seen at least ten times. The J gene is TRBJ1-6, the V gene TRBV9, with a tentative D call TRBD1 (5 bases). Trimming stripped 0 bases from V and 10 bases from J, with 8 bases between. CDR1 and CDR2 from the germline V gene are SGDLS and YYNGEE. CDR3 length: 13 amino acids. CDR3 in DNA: TGTGCCAGCAGCGTAGCCAGGGAATCACCCCTCCACTTT. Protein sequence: CASSVARESPLHF.

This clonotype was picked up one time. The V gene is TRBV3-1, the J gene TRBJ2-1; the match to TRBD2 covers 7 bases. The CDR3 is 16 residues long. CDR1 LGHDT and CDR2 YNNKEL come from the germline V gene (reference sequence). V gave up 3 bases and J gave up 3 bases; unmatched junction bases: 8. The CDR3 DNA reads TGTGCCAGCAGCCATGGAGGCGGGAGCGGCTACAATGAGCAGTTCTTC. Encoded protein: CASSHGGGSGYNEQFF.

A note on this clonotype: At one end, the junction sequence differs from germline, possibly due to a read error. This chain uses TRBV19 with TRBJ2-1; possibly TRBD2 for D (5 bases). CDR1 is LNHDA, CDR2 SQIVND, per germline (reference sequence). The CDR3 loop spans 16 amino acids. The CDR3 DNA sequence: TGTGCCAATAGTATAGAAGGAGCGGAGCCCTACAATGAGCAGTTCTTC. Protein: CANSIEGAEPYNEQFF.

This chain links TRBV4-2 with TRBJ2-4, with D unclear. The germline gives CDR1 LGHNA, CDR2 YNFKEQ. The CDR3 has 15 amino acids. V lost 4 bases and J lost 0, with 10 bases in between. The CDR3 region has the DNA TGTGCCAGCAGCCCTAATGTGGGAGCCAAAAACATTCAGTACTTC. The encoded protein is CASSPNVGAKNIQYF.